This T cell receptor (beta chain) was documented in a study of human T cells and chemical hapten exposure. Specified time point: patch test 3, about 24 weeks after DPC sensitization. The sample's treatment: therapeutic diphenylcyclopropenone sensitization with weekly scalp DPC. Sample donors consisted of patients with alopecia, aged 18 to 70 years, who were suitable for DPC. Looked up from germline, CDR1 is SEHNR and CDR2 is FQNEAQ (reference sequence). After removal of 0 bases from V and 5 bases from J, the junction contained 6 bases not matched to a gene. This CDR3 spans 15 amino acids. The table lists this clonotype with a few counts. Per the original methods: Sequenced samples showed a median of around 96,000 TCRs each, with counts running from 23,224 to 690,600. TCRdb itself ran the RACE reads through MiXCR, one entry per CDR3 protein. The V and J calls and clone size come from TCRdb's table, not from the authors' own analysis. This table holds roughly 200,000 distinct CDR3 sequences, 24% found once.

The chain joins TRBV7-9 to TRBJ2-7, with 8 positions matching TRBD2. This clonotype originated in a woman aged 40 to 50 with alopecia areata. Some clones in this sample may be carry-over from other donors' samples. The sample in question was whole blood, obtained in connection with sensitization to the hapten diphenylcyclopropenone (DPC). The CDR3 DNA reads TGTGCCAGCAGCTTAGCCAGCGGGAGCCTGAACGAGCAGTACTTC. It codes for CASSLASGSLNEQYF.